These 10 T cell receptor beta chains came from one sample sequenced in a study of T-cell reconstitution after alpha-beta-depleted transplantation in children. Using unique molecular identifiers, the investigators prepared the TCRbeta library. TCRdb recomputed calls from the PCR reads with MiXCR, one row per CDR3 protein. The sample yields roughly 490,000 distinct CDR3 sequences, about an eighth seen once. The material sequenced was PBMCs, mostly from graft donor cells, taken 180 days after TCRalphabeta/CD19-depleted stem cell transplant. The receptor set was obtained from a female patient aged 2-10 years who had a stem cell transplant for aplastic anemia, so the T cells may come from the graft donor.

This clonotype occurred a few times. V and J are TRBV9 and TRBJ1-2; 7 bases line up with TRBD1. The V and J ends lost 0 bases and 6 bases, in that order; junction bases with no gene match: 5. The length of the CDR3 is 14 residues. Germline CDR1 and CDR2: SGDLS and YYNGEE. The CDR3 loop reads CASSVEQGPDGYTF. The CDR3 DNA is TGTGCCAGCAGCGTAGAACAGGGGCCTGATGGCTACACCTTC.

Ten or more counts support this clonotype. The chain combines TRBV20-1 with TRBJ2-1; the D gene is possibly TRBD2 (6 bases). Per germline, CDR1 DFQATT and CDR2 SNEGSKA (reference sequence). This CDR3 is built from 12 residues. Trimming left V 4 bases short and J 7 bases short, with 11 bases between. The CDR3 sequence: CSANPRGNEQFF. CDR3 DNA sequence: TGCAGTGCTAACCCCCGGGGGAATGAGCAGTTCTTC.

V and J are TRBV7-3 and TRBJ2-1; possibly TRBD2 for D (6 bases). Between the trimmed V and J ends, which lost 4 bases and 2 bases, there was a span of 12 bases. Germline V gene data show CDR1 as SGHTA and CDR2 as FQGTGA. This CDR3 region has 15 residues. The CDR3 sequence: CASSSSGLPYNEQFF. The CDR3 region has the DNA TGTGCCAGCAGCTCTTCGGGACTGCCCTACAATGAGCAGTTCTTC.

In its sample, this clonotype was seen a few times. The rearrangement links TRBV7-9 to TRBJ2-7, with D possibly TRBD2 on 5 matching bases. The ends were cut back, 2 bases at V and 5 bases at J, with 16 bases in the middle. From germline, CDR1 is SEHNR and CDR2 FQNEAQ (reference sequence). The CDR3 extends over 15 amino acids. This CDR3 is CASSLNGLFPHEQYF. DNA for the CDR3: TGTGCCAGCAGCTTAAACGGACTTTTCCCCCACGAGCAGTACTTC.

This clonotype has a handful of counts. The chain links TRBV20-1 to TRBJ2-1, with 16 nucleotides matching TRBD2. V was pared by 1 base and J by 8 bases, with 11 bases of the junction left unmatched. CDR1 is DFQATT and CDR2 is SNEGSKA in the germline V gene (reference sequence). The CDR3 totals 18 residues. For the CDR3, the DNA is TGCAGTGCTAGAGCCTCGGGGGGGACTAGCGGGAGGGGGGATGAGCAGTTCTTC. Amino acid sequence: CSARASGGTSGRGDEQFF.

The chain joins TRBV12-3 or TRBV12-4 to TRBJ1-5; D not certain. Deletions cut 5 bases from V and 4 bases from J, with 12 bases between. This CDR3 contains 14 residues. The CDR3 DNA reads TGTGCCAGCAGTGGCGGCAGGTCGAATCAGCCCCAGCATTTT. Amino acid sequence: CASSGGRSNQPQHF.

There are a few counts of this clonotype. The chain uses TRBV5-1 and TRBJ2-7, with 7 bases fitting TRBD1. This CDR3 has 13 residues. The germline V gene has CDR1 SGHRS and CDR2 YFSETQ. Losses at the gene ends were 4 bases for V and 6 bases for J; bases not matched to a gene: 7. The CDR3 reads CASSLTGAREQYV. DNA of the CDR3: TGCGCCAGCAGCCTCACAGGGGCCCGCGAGCAGTACGTC.

Regarding this clonotype: At one boundary the junction diverges from the germline segment, which might be a read error. The rearrangement uses TRBV12-3 or TRBV12-4 and TRBJ1-6, with D uncertain. The CDR3 extends over 15 amino acids. In DNA form, the CDR3 reads TGTGCCAGCAGTTCCCAAGCCTCCTTTAATTCACCCCTCCACTTT. As protein: CASSSQASFNSPLHF.

In this sample, this clonotype turned up a few times. This sequence joins TRBV4-3 and TRBJ2-7; D not resolved. CDR3 length: 15 residues. V lost 0 bases to trimming and J lost 4 bases, with 13 bases between them. Germline values: CDR1 LGHNA, CDR2 YSLEER. The CDR3 DNA reads as TGCGCCAGCAGCCAAGATGGGCCGTATAATTACGAGCAGTACGTC. This sequence encodes CASSQDGPYNYEQYV.

The rearrangement links TRBV21-1 to TRBJ2-1; TRBD2 is taken as the D call from the table, unchecked against the DNA. TRBV21-1 constitutes a pseudogene. This CDR3 spans 15 amino acids. Here the CDR3 reads CASSKPPGLPNEQFF. For the CDR3, the DNA is TGTGCCAGCAGCAAACCTCCGGGACTACCGAATGAGCAGTTCTTC.